The clone carrying this T cell receptor (beta chain) was counted a single time. Its antigen remains unidentified. The data stem from a study of T cell responses to AZD1222 COVID-19 vaccine. General study results and limits: Among AZD1222 vaccinees, only six or seven were seropositive at baseline.

Measured with immunoSEQ multiplex PCR; TCRdb has only the in-frame clones, and not every one. The table records over 150,000 clones, 70% to 90% of them present only once. Germline loops: CDR1 LNHDA, CDR2 SQIVND (reference sequence). CDR3 size: 13 residues. V was pared by 9 bases and J by 4 bases, with 15 bases between. This TCR was sampled from an adult in good health. The chain joins TRBV19 to TRBJ1-1; D is possibly TRBD1 (5 bases). Here the sequenced sample was peripheral blood, taken on day 0 of MenACWY control vaccination. CDR3 DNA: TGTGCCAGCTTAACAGTCCAGGGCACTGAAGCTTTCTTT. Its protein product is CASLTVQGTEAFF.